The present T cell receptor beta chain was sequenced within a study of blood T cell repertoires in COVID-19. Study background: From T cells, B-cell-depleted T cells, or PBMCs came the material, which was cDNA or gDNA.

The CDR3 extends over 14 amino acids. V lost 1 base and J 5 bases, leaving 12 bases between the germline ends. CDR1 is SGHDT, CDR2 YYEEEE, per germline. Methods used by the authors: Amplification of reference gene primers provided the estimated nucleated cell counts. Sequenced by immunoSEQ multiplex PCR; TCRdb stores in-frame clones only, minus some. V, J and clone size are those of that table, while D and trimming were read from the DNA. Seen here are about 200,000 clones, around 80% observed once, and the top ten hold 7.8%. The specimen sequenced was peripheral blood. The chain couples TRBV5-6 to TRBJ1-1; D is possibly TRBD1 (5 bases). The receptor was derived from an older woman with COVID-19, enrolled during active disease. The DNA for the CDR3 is TGTGCCAGCAGCTTGAGTGGGGGGAAGACTGAAGCTTTCTTT. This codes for CASSLSGGKTEAFF.